This T cell receptor (beta chain) was profiled in a study of CDR3 diversity in severe acne. A single record per CDR3 protein comes from TCRdb applying MiXCR to the PCR reads. The table includes roughly 100,000 distinct CDR3 sequences, more than 45% detected once. This receptor was taken from a male donor with acne. The specimen was blood.

This chain's CDR3 is CASTDSVATNQPQHF. In DNA form, the CDR3 reads TGTGCCAGTACCGATAGCGTAGCTACCAATCAGCCCCAGCATTTT. The chain recombines TRBV19 with TRBJ1-5; D not certain. Deletions cut 7 bases from V and 3 bases from J, with 16 bases between. Germline V lookup: CDR1 LNHDA, CDR2 SQIVND (reference sequence). This CDR3 has 15 amino acids.